The present TCR beta chain was sequenced within a study of siplizumab effects on memory and regulatory T cells (dated by TCRdb to about 2019). Broadly, across the study: The study looked at the effect of siplizumab, an anti-CD2 antibody, on alloreactive T-cell subsets in allogeneic mixed lymphocyte reactions made from human PBMCs.

As regards this clone: Its antigen is currently not known. There are no base qualities to consult, and no much larger clone falls within one base.

TCRbeta CDR3 sequencing was performed on sorted unstimulated T cells and on proliferating T cells recovered from mixed lymphocyte reactions. Fresh whole blood from 9 to 11 HLA-typed healthy donors was used as the source from which PBMCs were isolated. V sheds 2 bases and J sheds 4 bases, leaving 9 bases between their ends. CDR3 length: 14 amino acids, cysteine to phenylalanine. Kept here is only the CDR3 DNA, which spans 42 bases and is read in frame from base 1. CDR1 and CDR2 are read off the germline V gene as SGHAT and FQNNGV. Library preparation used the immunoSEQ multiplex PCR assay. Each sample had some 10^5 TCR templates assayed by the deep sequencing platform. Genomic DNA extracted from sorted T cells was used for TCRbeta CDR3 sequencing. The original pipeline was this. The R programming language was used for the clonal analysis of the TCRbeta CDR3 data. Comparing unstimulated samples against CFSE-low samples taken after the reaction was how alloreactive CD4+ and CD8+ clones were defined. Regulatory or non-regulatory origin was assigned to alloreactive CD4+ clones by matching of sequences to sorted unstimulated Treg and non-Treg repertoires. TCRdb mirrors the immuneACCESS table, restricted to in-frame sequences. Some clones are absent from its copies; in checked studies, under half trace to an unresolved V gene, and the reason for the others is unknown. That table is the source of V, J and clone size, and D and trimming were worked out from the DNA. Within this sample are 90,000 to 110,000 clones, with about 93% of them counted one time only. About 0.32% of the sample lies in the top ten.

Results the study describes overall, beyond this receptor: Sequences below about 10^-5 frequency were poorly captured, so only a minor fraction of alloreactive clones could be mapped to unstimulated subsets. Roughly 80-97% of proliferating CD4+ or CD8+ clones could not be assigned a naive or memory phenotype. The suppressive function of proliferating Tregs from siplizumab cultures was not functionally confirmed. Greater diversity appeared to be present in unstimulated naive T cells than in memory T cells, and a substantial contribution to the alloresponse seemed to be made by naive cells. Of the alloreactive CD4+ clones that could be mapped, the Treg-derived share averaged about 63% with siplizumab compared with approximately 30% in control reactions. The cumulative frequency of alloreactive sequences traceable to unstimulated CD4+ memory T cells was significantly reduced by siplizumab.

The rearrangement combines TRBV11-2 with TRBJ2-1, with no reliable assignment of the D segment. The source is a human donor in good health. The sample was CD4+ T cells sorted from blood. CDR3 sequence: CASSLPRPYNEQFF. The bases are TGTGCCAGCAGCTTACCTCGTCCATACAATGAGCAGTTCTTC.